The source of this T cell receptor (beta chain) is a study of blood T cell repertoires in COVID-19. The method was immunoSEQ multiplex PCR; TCRdb's version includes in-frame clones alone and lacks a portion of them. The data show some 410,000 clones, 85% to 90% seen once. The CDR3 has 17 residues. V gave up 6 bases and J gave up 0 bases, with 17 bases separating them. Germline V gene lookup returns CDR1 LNHDA and CDR2 SQIVND (reference sequence). In its sample, this clone was seen a few times. The clonotype originates from a woman aged 25 to 39 with acute COVID-19. The sample taken for sequencing was PBMCs or T cells enriched from blood (not recorded which). J is TRBJ1-4 and V is TRBV19; perhaps TRBD1 as D (5 bases). The CDR3 sequence is CASSPGEGRATNEKLFF. Here the CDR3 DNA reads TGTGCCAGTAGCCCTGGGGAGGGGAGAGCAACTAATGAAAAACTGTTTTTT.